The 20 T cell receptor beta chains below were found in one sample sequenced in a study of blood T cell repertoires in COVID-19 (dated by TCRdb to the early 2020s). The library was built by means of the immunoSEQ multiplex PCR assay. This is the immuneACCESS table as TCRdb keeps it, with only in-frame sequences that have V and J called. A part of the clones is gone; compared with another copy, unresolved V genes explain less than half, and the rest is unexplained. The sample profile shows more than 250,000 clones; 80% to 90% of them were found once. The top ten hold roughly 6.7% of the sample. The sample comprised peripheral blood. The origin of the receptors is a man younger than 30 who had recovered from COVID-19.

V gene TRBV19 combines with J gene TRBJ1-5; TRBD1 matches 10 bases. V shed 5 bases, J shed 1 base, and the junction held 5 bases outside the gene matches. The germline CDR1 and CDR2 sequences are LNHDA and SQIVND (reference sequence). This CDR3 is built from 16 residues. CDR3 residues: CASSGGTGESNQPQHF. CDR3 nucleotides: TGTGCCAGTAGTGGAGGGACAGGGGAAAGCAATCAGCCCCAGCATTTT.

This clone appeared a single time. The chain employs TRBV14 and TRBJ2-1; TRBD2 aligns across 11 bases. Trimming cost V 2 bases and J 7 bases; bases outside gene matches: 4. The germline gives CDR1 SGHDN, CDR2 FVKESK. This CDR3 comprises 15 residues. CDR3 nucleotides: TGTGCCAGCAGCCAACTAGCGGGAGGAAAGAATGAGCAGTTCTTC. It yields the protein CASSQLAGGKNEQFF.

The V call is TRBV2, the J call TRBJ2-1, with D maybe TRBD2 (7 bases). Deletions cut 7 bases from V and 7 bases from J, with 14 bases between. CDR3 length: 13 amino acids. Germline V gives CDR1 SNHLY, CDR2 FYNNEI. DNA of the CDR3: TGTGCCAGCACCGAGGGGGGGGCGAATGAGCAGTTCTTC. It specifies CASTEGGANEQFF.

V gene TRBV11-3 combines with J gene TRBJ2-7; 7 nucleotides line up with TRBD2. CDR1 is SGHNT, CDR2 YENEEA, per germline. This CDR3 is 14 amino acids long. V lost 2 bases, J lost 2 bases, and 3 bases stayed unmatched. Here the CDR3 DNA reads TGTGCCAGCAGCTTACGGGCGGGAGCCTACGAGCAGTACTTC. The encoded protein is CASSLRAGAYEQYF. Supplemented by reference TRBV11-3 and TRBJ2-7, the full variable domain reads EAGVVQSPRYKIIEKKQPVAFWCNPISGHNTLYWYLQNLGQGPELLIRYENEEAVDDSQLPKDRFSAERLKGVDSTLKIQPAELGDSAVYLCASSLRAGAYEQYFGPGTRLTVT.

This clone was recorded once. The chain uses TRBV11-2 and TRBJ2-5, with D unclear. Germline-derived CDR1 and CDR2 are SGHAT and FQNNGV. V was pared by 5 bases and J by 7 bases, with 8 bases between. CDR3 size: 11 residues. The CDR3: CASSLDWTQYF. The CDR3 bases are TGTGCCAGCAGCCTTGACTGGACCCAGTACTTC.

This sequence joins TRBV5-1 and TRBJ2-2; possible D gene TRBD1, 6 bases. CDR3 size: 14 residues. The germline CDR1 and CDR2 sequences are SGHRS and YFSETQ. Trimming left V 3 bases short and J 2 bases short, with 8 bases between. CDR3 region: CASSWGHNTGELFF. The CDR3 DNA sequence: TGCGCCAGCAGCTGGGGACACAACACCGGGGAGCTGTTTTTT.

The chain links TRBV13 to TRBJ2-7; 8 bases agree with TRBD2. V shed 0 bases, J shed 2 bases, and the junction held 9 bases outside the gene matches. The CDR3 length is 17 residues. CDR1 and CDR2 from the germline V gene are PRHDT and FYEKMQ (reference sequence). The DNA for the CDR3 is TGTGCCAGCAGCTTAGGCCGTGTCAGTAGCGGGGCCTACGAGCAGTACTTC. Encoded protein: CASSLGRVSSGAYEQYF.

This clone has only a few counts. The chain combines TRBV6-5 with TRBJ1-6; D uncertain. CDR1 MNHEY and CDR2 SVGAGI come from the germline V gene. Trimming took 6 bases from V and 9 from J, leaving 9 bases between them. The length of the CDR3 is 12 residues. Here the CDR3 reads CASRAWSSPLHF. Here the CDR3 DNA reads TGTGCCAGCAGGGCCTGGAGTTCACCCCTCCACTTT.

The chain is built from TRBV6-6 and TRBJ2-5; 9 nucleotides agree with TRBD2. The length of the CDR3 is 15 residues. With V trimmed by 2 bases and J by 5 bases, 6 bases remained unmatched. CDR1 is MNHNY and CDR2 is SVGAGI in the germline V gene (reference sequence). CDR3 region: CASSYQAGGGETQYF. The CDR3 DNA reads TGTGCCAGCAGTTACCAGGCGGGAGGGGGGGAGACCCAGTACTTC.

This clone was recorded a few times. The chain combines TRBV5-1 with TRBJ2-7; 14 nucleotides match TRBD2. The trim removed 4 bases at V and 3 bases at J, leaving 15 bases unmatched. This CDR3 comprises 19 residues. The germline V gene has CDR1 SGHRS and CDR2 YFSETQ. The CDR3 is CASSHDLGTSGGHSYEQYF. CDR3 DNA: TGCGCCAGCAGCCACGACTTGGGGACTAGCGGGGGCCACAGCTACGAGCAGTACTTC.

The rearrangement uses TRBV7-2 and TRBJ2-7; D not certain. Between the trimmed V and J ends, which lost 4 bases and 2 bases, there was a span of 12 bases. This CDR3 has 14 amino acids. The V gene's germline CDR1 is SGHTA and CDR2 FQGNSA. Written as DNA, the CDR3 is TGTGCCAGCAGCTCGAGACTGGATGCCTACGAGCAGTACTTC. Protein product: CASSSRLDAYEQYF.

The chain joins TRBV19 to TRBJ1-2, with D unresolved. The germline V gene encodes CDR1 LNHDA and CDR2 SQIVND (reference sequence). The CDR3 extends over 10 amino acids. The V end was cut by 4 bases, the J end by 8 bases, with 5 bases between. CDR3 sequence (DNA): TGTGCCAGTAGTAGTAGCGGCTACACCTTC. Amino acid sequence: CASSSSGYTF.

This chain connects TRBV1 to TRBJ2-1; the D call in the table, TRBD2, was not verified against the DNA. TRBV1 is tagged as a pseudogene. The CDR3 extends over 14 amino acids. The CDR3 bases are TGCACCAGCAGCCAAGCCCCCTCTAGCAATGAGCAGTTCTTC. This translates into CTSSQAPSSNEQFF.

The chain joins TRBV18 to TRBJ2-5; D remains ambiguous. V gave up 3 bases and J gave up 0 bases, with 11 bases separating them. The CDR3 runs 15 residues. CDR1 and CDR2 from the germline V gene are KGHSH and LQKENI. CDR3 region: CASSPNQAHQETQYF. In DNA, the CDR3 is TGTGCCAGCTCACCCAACCAGGCACACCAAGAGACCCAGTACTTC.

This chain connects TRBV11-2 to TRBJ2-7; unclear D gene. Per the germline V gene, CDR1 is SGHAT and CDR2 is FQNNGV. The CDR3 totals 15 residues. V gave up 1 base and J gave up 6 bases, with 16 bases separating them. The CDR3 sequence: CASSLAYVVTIEQYF. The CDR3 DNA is TGTGCCAGCAGCTTAGCTTATGTCGTGACAATCGAGCAGTACTTC. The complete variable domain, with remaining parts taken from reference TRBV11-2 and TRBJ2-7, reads EAGVAQSPRYKIIEKRQSVAFWCNPISGHATLYWYQQILGQGPKLLIQFQNNGVVDDSQLPKDRFSAERLKGVDSTLKIQPAKLEDSAVYLCASSLAYVVTIEQYFGPGTRLTVT.

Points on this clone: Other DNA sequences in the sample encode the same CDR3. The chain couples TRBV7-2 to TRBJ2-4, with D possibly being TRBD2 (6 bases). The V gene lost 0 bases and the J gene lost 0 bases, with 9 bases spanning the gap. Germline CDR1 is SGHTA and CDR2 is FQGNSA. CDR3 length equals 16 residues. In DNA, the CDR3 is TGTGCCAGCAGCTTAGCTAGCGGTGTAGCCAAAAACATTCAGTACTTC. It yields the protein CASSLASGVAKNIQYF.

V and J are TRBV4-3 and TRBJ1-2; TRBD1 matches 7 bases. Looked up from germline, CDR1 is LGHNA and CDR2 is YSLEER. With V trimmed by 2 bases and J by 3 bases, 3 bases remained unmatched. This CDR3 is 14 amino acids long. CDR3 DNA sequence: TGCGCCAGCAGCCAACAGGGGGGTGACTATGGCTACACCTTC. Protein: CASSQQGGDYGYTF.

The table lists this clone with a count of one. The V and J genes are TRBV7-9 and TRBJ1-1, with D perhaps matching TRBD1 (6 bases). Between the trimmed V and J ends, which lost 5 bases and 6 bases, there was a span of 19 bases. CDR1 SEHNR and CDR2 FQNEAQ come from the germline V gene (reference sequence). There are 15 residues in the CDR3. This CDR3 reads CASSVGQGKGPEAFF. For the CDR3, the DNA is TGTGCCAGCAGCGTAGGCCAGGGGAAGGGCCCTGAAGCTTTCTTT.

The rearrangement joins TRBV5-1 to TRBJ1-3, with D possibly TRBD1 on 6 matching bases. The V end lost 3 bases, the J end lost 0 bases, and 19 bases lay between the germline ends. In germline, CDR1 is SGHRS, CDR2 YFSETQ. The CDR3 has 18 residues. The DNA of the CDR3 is TGCGCCAGCAGCTCCCCCGGGACAACTTCCAGCTCTGGAAACACCATATATTTT. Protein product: CASSSPGTTSSSGNTIYF.

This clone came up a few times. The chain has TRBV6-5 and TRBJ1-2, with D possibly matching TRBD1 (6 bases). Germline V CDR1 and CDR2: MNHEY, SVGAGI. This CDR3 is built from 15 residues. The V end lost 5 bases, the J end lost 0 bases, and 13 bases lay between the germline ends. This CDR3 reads CASSPRDTANYGYTF. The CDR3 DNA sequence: TGTGCCAGCAGTCCCCGGGACACAGCTAACTATGGCTACACCTTC.